The 13 T cell receptor beta chains presented below share a single source sample, sequenced in a study of OX40 agonist ivuxolimab in advanced cancers. Assay: immunoSEQ multiplex PCR; the TCRdb copy retains only in-frame clones and omits some. The repertoire consists of about 43,000 clones, with around 87% occurring once and the leading ten covering approximately 10%. The starting material was CD4+ or CD8+ T cells sorted from blood, obtained in a trial of the OX40 agonist ivuxolimab. The receptors come from an adult with an advanced solid tumor such as melanoma, head and neck, liver or kidney cancer.

The chain joins TRBV2 to TRBJ2-5; 11 bases line up with TRBD2. Germline V CDR1 and CDR2: SNHLY, FYNNEI. The CDR3 has 14 residues. V trimming: 5 bases; J trimming: 6 bases; junction bases outside the gene matches: 5. This CDR3 reads CASSSPSGRQTQYF. The CDR3 DNA sequence: TGTGCCAGCAGTTCTCCTAGCGGGAGGCAGACCCAGTACTTC. Combining the CDR3 with reference TRBV2 and TRBJ2-5 gives the whole variable domain EPEVTQTPSHQVTQMGQEVILRCVPISNHLYFYWYRQILGQKVEFLVSFYNNEISEKSEIFDDQFSVERPDGSNFTLKIRSTKLEDSAMYFCASSSPSGRQTQYFGPGTRLLVL.

The gene calls are TRBV19 and TRBJ2-7; D remains ambiguous. The CDR3 is made up of 14 amino acids. Trimming took 1 base from V and 0 from J, leaving 7 bases between them. Looked up from germline, CDR1 is LNHDA and CDR2 is SQIVND (reference sequence). DNA of the CDR3: TGTGCCAGTAGTATAGTAGGCAGCTCCTACGAGCAGTACTTC. Translation: CASSIVGSSYEQYF.

The rearrangement links TRBV5-1 to TRBJ2-1; either TRBD1 or TRBD2 may fit D (6 bases each). The V gene's germline CDR1 is SGHRS and CDR2 YFSETQ. Trimming removed 2 bases from V and 2 bases from J, with 17 bases in between. The CDR3 consists of 17 residues. DNA for the CDR3: TGCGCCAGCAGCTTACTTTCGAGGGGGGTAACCTACAATGAGCAGTTCTTC. This encodes CASSLLSRGVTYNEQFF.

The chain joins TRBV30 to TRBJ2-2; D unresolved. The germline V gene has CDR1 GTSNPN and CDR2 SVGIG (reference sequence). With 4 bases removed from V and 5 bases from J, the gap between germline ends came to 11 bases. This CDR3 has 13 amino acids. As DNA, the CDR3 is TGTGCCTGGACCCCCCCCTGGACCGGGGAGCTGTTTTTT. This encodes CAWTPPWTGELFF.

The V and J genes are TRBV6-5 and TRBJ2-1; D may correspond to TRBD1 or TRBD2 (5 bases each). In germline, CDR1 is MNHEY, CDR2 SVGAGI. This CDR3 spans 15 amino acids. The V and J ends lost 0 bases and 0 bases respectively, with 6 bases between them. The CDR3 here is CASSYSGGSYNEQFF. CDR3 DNA sequence: TGTGCCAGCAGTTACTCTGGGGGCTCCTACAATGAGCAGTTCTTC.

This clone counts as medium-sized. This chain joins TRBV27 and TRBJ1-1; D may be TRBD1 (6 bases). Deletions cut 3 bases from V and 10 bases from J, with 21 bases between. The germline CDR1 and CDR2 sequences are MNHEY and SMNVEV (reference sequence). This CDR3 contains 15 residues. The CDR3 region is CASSFMGAKSGGAFF. The CDR3 region has the DNA TGTGCCAGCAGTTTCATGGGGGCGAAGTCGGGAGGAGCTTTCTTT.

The chain couples TRBV6-5 to TRBJ2-3; the match to TRBD2 covers 12 bases. Germline V gives CDR1 MNHEY, CDR2 SVGAGI. CDR3 length: 15 residues. After removal of 7 bases from V and 4 bases from J, the junction contained 6 bases not matched to a gene. CDR3 protein: CASTSGRAAADTQYF. The CDR3 nucleotides are TGTGCCAGCACTAGCGGGAGGGCCGCCGCAGATACGCAGTATTTT.

This clone was counted a single time. The chain couples TRBV6-8 to TRBJ2-2; D uncertain. Trimming pared 2 bases from V and 7 bases from J, leaving 14 bases between. The CDR3 spans 15 residues. CDR1 MNHGY and CDR2 SAAAGT come from the germline V gene. Here the CDR3 reads CASSYVGEWSGELFF. The CDR3 DNA is TGTGCCAGCAGTTACGTTGGAGAATGGAGCGGGGAGCTGTTTTTT.

This clone was detected once. This chain uses TRBV7-3 with TRBJ2-5, with 8 bases identical to TRBD2. The CDR3 totals 16 residues. Trimming cost V 4 bases and J 5 bases; bases outside gene matches: 12. Germline CDR1 reads SGHTA; CDR2 reads FQGTGA. The CDR3 region has the DNA TGTGCCAGCAGCTCCGAGGGCGGGGGGCCTTTGGAGACCCAGTACTTC. This sequence encodes CASSSEGGGPLETQYF.

The rearrangement links TRBV4-1 to TRBJ2-1; a possible D gene is TRBD2 (6 bases). Looked up from germline, CDR1 is MGHRA and CDR2 is YSYEKL. The germline V and J ends were trimmed by 1 base and 6 bases, with 7 bases remaining between them. The CDR3 consists of 13 residues. Written as DNA, the CDR3 is TGCGCCAGCAGCCAAGGGAGGGGCAATGAGCAGTTCTTC. Its protein product is CASSQGRGNEQFF.

The chain recombines TRBV4-1 with TRBJ2-5; 12 bases agree with TRBD2. Germline-derived CDR1 and CDR2 are MGHRA and YSYEKL. V shed 1 base and J 4 bases; nucleotides not matched to a gene: 10. The CDR3 length is 18 residues. This CDR3 is CASSQVFPATSGGETQYF. The CDR3 DNA follows: TGCGCCAGCAGCCAAGTCTTTCCCGCGACTAGCGGGGGAGAGACCCAGTACTTC.

The chain has TRBV6-6 and TRBJ1-2; D call uncertain. The germline V and J ends were trimmed by 4 bases and 4 bases, with 19 bases remaining between them. Germline V gene sequence: CDR1 MNHNY, CDR2 SVGAGI (reference sequence). This CDR3 region has 16 residues. The CDR3 nucleotides read TGTGCCAGCAGTTTCCCAAATCCCGCCCTGAGCTATGGCTACACCTTC. The encoded protein is CASSFPNPALSYGYTF.

This chain joins TRBV11-2 and TRBJ1-5; 7 bases agree with TRBD1. V was clipped by 1 base and J by 2 bases; unmatched bases: 5. This CDR3 comprises 16 residues. Germline loops: CDR1 SGHAT, CDR2 FQNNGV. This CDR3 is CASSLVTGTGNQPQHF. Here the CDR3 DNA reads TGTGCCAGCAGCTTAGTTACCGGGACAGGCAATCAGCCCCAGCATTTT.